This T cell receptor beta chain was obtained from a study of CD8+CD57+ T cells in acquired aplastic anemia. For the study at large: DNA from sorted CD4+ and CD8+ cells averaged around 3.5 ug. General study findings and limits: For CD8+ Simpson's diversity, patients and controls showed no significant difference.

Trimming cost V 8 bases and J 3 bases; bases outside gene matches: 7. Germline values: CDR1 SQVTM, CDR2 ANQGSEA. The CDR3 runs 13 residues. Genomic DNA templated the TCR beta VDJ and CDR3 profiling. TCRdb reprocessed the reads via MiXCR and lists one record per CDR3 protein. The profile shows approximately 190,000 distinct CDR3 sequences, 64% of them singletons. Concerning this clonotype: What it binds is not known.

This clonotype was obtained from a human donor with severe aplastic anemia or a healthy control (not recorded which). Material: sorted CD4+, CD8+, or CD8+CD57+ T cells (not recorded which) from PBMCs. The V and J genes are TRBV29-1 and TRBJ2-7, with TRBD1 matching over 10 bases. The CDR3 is CSLPRDRGYEQYF. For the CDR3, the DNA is TGCAGCCTACCCCGGGACAGGGGCTACGAGCAGTACTTC.